Below are 14 T cell receptor beta chains sequenced from a single sample in a study of blood T cell repertoires in COVID-19. Produced via immunoSEQ multiplex PCR; TCRdb's table is partial and in-frame only. The table lists roughly 67,000 clones, 76% of them singletons, with approximately 6.4% in the top ten. Material for sequencing was peripheral blood. These receptors came from a woman aged 50 to 60 with active or convalescent COVID-19.

The J gene is TRBJ1-2, the V gene TRBV11-2; D may be TRBD1 (5 bases). Per the germline V gene, CDR1 is SGHAT and CDR2 is FQNNGV. Trimming stripped 8 bases from V and 5 bases from J, with 18 bases between. The CDR3 is 14 residues long. CDR3 protein: CASVQGAGLYGYTF. Here the CDR3 DNA reads TGTGCCAGCGTACAAGGGGCAGGGCTGTATGGCTACACCTTC.

Remarks on this clone: Other nucleotide sequences in the sample specify the same CDR3. The genes are TRBV18 and TRBJ1-1; the match to TRBD1 covers 8 bases. The J segment lost 1 base and the V segment lost 3 bases, leaving 4 bases of the junction unmatched. The germline V gene has CDR1 KGHSH and CDR2 LQKENI. This CDR3 is built from 15 residues. CDR3 in amino acids: CASSPGQGKNTEAFF. CDR3 nucleotides: TGTGCCAGCTCACCTGGACAGGGAAAGAACACTGAAGCTTTCTTT.

The chain couples TRBV3-1 (or the pseudogene TRBV3-2) to TRBJ2-3, with 9 nucleotides matching TRBD2. Germline lookup yields CDR1 LGHDT and CDR2 YNNKEL (reference sequence). The CDR3 has 15 residues. After removal of 1 base from V and 1 base from J, the junction contained 0 bases not matched to a gene. The DNA for the CDR3 is TGTGCCAGCAGCCAAGCTAGCGGGGGCACAGATACGCAGTATTTT. Amino acid sequence: CASSQASGGTDTQYF.

The CDR3 coding sequence is TGTGCCAGCTCACCACCCCAGGGGCAGGGCACAGATACGCAGTATTTT. It translates to CASSPPQGQGTDTQYF. This sequence joins TRBV18 and TRBJ2-3, with D maybe TRBD1 (6 bases). The germline V gene has CDR1 KGHSH and CDR2 LQKENI. V was clipped by 0 bases and J by 1 base, with 11 bases between them. The CDR3 covers 16 residues.

The chain is built from TRBV7-6 and TRBJ2-7; 9 bases fit TRBD2. CDR3 length equals 14 residues. J lost 2 bases, V lost 5 bases, and 4 bases had no gene match. Germline assignment: CDR1 SGHVS and CDR2 FNYEAQ. The CDR3: CASSPTSGTYEQYF. DNA for the CDR3: TGTGCCAGCAGCCCGACTAGCGGTACCTACGAGCAGTACTTC. The full variable domain, with the rest looked up from reference TRBV7-6 and TRBJ2-7, is GAGVSQSPRYKVTKRGQDVALRCDPISGHVSLYWYRQALGQGPEFLTYFNYEAQQDKSGLPNDRFSAERPEGSISTLTIQRTEQRDSAMYRCASSPTSGTYEQYFGPGTRLTVT.

This clone occurred a few times. The V and J genes are TRBV5-4 and TRBJ1-3, with D perhaps matching TRBD1 (6 bases). The length of the CDR3 is 15 residues. Per germline, CDR1 SGHNT and CDR2 YYREEE (reference sequence). Trimming left V 4 bases short and J 1 base short, with 12 bases between. Here the CDR3 reads CASSIGQPSGNTIYF. The CDR3 nucleotides read TGTGCCAGCAGCATTGGACAGCCTTCTGGAAACACCATATATTTT.

V gene TRBV12-5 combines with J gene TRBJ1-2; D is uncertain. Germline lookup yields CDR1 LGHNT and CDR2 FRNRAP. V lost 2 bases, J lost 3 bases, and 13 bases lay in between. The CDR3 runs 15 residues. In DNA, the CDR3 is TGTGCTAGTGGTTTGTCGGGAGGCACGGACTATGGCTACACCTTC. Residues: CASGLSGGTDYGYTF.

V usage is TRBV12-3 or TRBV12-4 and J usage is TRBJ1-1, with D unresolved. The CDR3 is 13 residues long. Trimming pared 5 bases from V and 3 bases from J, leaving 10 bases between. This chain's CDR3 is CASSKYEYTEAFF. The CDR3 region has the DNA TGTGCCAGCAGTAAGTACGAGTACACTGAAGCTTTCTTT.

This chain joins TRBV30 and TRBJ2-2, with 9 bases identical to TRBD1. This CDR3 is built from 13 residues. Trimming cost V 3 bases and J 4 bases; bases outside gene matches: 0. CDR1 GTSNPN and CDR2 SVGIG come from the germline V gene (reference sequence). CDR3 residues: CAWRGQGTGELFF. CDR3 sequence (DNA): TGTGCCTGGAGGGGACAGGGCACCGGGGAGCTGTTTTTT.

The V call is TRBV5-1, the J call TRBJ2-5, with 14 bases lining up with TRBD2. J gave up 4 bases and V 0 bases, and 2 bases lay outside the gene matches. Germline V gene lookup returns CDR1 SGHRS and CDR2 YFSETQ. The CDR3 has 16 amino acids. CDR3 DNA sequence: TGCGCCAGCAGCTTGGGACTAGCGGGAGGGGCAGAGACCCAGTACTTC. Residues: CASSLGLAGGAETQYF.

CDR3 loop: CASSSRGAEAFF. CDR3 DNA sequence: TGTGCCAGCAGCTCCCGGGGTGCGGAAGCTTTCTTT. V gene TRBV12-3 or TRBV12-4 combines with J gene TRBJ1-1; D remains ambiguous. V gave up 6 bases and J gave up 8 bases, with 13 bases separating them. The CDR3 is 12 residues long.

This rearrangement joins TRBV27 to TRBJ2-1; 8 bases fit TRBD1. The CDR3 has 16 amino acids. V gave up 5 bases and J gave up 2 bases; unmatched junction bases: 8. Germline-derived CDR1 and CDR2 are MNHEY and SMNVEV (reference sequence). The CDR3, as DNA: TGTGCCAGCAGTCTAAGGACAGGGTATACCTACAATGAGCAGTTCTTC. Translating it yields CASSLRTGYTYNEQFF.

The chain is built from TRBV29-1 and TRBJ2-1; D possibly corresponds to TRBD2 (6 bases). Germline assignment: CDR1 SQVTM and CDR2 ANQGSEA. The CDR3 consists of 13 residues. The germline V and J ends were trimmed by 7 bases and 0 bases, with 10 bases remaining between them. The CDR3 DNA reads TGCAGCGCAAGGGACTCCTCCTACAATGAGCAGTTCTTC. Protein: CSARDSSYNEQFF.

V is TRBV10-3 and J is TRBJ1-3; D is unclear. The CDR3 has 16 amino acids. Trimming shortened V by 2 bases and J by 7 bases, and 18 bases separated the two germline ends. Germline CDR1 ENHRY, CDR2 SYGVKD. The CDR3 DNA reads as TGTGCCATCAGTGAGCCCACCCGAGGGTCCGGGAACACCATATATTTT. Protein product: CAISEPTRGSGNTIYF.